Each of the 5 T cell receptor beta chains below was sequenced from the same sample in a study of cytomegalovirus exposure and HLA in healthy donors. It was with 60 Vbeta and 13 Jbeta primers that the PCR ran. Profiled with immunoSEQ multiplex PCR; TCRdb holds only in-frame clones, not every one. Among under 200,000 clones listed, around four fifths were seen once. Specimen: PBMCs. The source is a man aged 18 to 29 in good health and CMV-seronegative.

CDR3 nucleotide sequence: TGTGCCAGCACCCCGGGACAGCGCTACGAGCAGTACTTC. Translation gives CASTPGQRYEQYF. V is TRBV28 and J is TRBJ2-7; 7 positions match TRBD1. The CDR3 runs to 13 residues. Per germline, CDR1 MDHEN and CDR2 SYDVKM. Unmatched junction bases numbered 6, after V lost 7 bases and J lost 3 bases.

CDR3 in DNA: TGTGCCAGCAGCCGTCCAGCGGACCCCTACGAGCAGTACTTC. Its protein product is CASSRPADPYEQYF. This sequence joins TRBV7-9 and TRBJ2-7, with a tentative D call TRBD2 (5 bases). V was trimmed by 5 bases and J by 2 bases, leaving 13 bases between them. The germline CDR1 and CDR2 sequences are SEHNR and FQNEAQ (reference sequence). CDR3 size: 14 residues.

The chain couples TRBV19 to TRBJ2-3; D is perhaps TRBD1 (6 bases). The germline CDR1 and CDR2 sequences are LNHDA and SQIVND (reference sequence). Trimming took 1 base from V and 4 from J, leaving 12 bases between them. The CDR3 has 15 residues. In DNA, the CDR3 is TGTGCCAGTAGTATAGGGGGGACACAAGCAGATACGCAGTATTTT. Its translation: CASSIGGTQADTQYF.

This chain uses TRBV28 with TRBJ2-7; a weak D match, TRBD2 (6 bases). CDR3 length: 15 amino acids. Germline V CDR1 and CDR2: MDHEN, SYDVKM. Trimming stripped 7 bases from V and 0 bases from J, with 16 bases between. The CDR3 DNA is TGTGCCAGCACCACCTGGGGGGAGAGCTCCTACGAGCAGTACTTC. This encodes CASTTWGESSYEQYF.

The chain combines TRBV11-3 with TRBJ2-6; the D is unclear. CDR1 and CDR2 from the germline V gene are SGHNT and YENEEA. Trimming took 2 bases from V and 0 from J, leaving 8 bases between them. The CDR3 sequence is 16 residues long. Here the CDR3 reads CASSLSTVSGANVLTF. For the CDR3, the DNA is TGTGCCAGCAGCTTATCAACAGTCTCTGGGGCCAACGTCCTGACTTTC.